The clone carrying this T cell receptor (beta chain) has more than one count but fewer than ten. The antigen is undetermined. CDR1 is SQVTM, CDR2 ANQGSEA, per germline. CDR3 length: 15 amino acids. Unmatched junction bases numbered 5, after V lost 1 base and J lost 4 bases. These data belong to a study of cytomegalovirus exposure and HLA in healthy donors. Findings of the study overall: Cytomegalovirus association was listed for about 160 TCR beta chains.

The PCR ran on 60 Vbeta and 13 Jbeta primers. Assay used: immunoSEQ multiplex PCR; TCRdb lists only in-frame clones, some missing. This table holds more than 95,000 clones, less than 80% found once. The sample consisted of PBMCs. The rearrangement links TRBV29-1 to TRBJ1-4, with 8 bases aligning to TRBD1. This receptor was taken from a man aged 35 to 55 in good health and CMV-seropositive. CDR3 region: CSVEARGLVNEKLFF. The DNA for the CDR3 is TGCAGCGTTGAAGCCAGGGGGCTCGTTAATGAAAAACTGTTTTTT.